One and the same sample provided the 18 T cell receptor beta chains below, sequenced in a study of cytomegalovirus exposure and HLA in healthy donors. 60 Vbeta and 13 Jbeta primers were used in PCR. Profiled with immunoSEQ multiplex PCR; TCRdb holds only in-frame clones, not every one. The sample holds 120,000 or so clones, 83% seen once. The sequencing sample was made of PBMCs. These receptors were taken from a woman between 40 and 55 years old in good health and CMV-seropositive.

The chain uses TRBV6-6 and TRBJ2-5; 8 bases map to TRBD2. With the DNA end fitting TRBJ2-7 better, the J assignment may be wrong. CDR1 MNHNY and CDR2 SVGAGI come from the germline V gene (reference sequence). The length of the CDR3 is 13 residues. CDR3 amino acids: CASRTSVTYEQYF. DNA for the CDR3: TGTGCCAGCAGGACTAGCGTTACCTACGAGCAGTACTTC.

The CDR3 nucleotides read TGTGCCAGCTCACCACTAGCGGAACCCTACAATGAGCAGTTCTTC. It encodes CASSPLAEPYNEQFF. The V call is TRBV18, the J call TRBJ2-1, with a weak D call TRBD2 (6 bases). This CDR3 region has 15 residues. V was clipped by 1 base and J by 2 bases, with 9 bases between them. The V gene's germline CDR1 is KGHSH and CDR2 LQKENI.

As concerns this clone: A read error may produce the germline difference seen at one junction end. The chain recombines TRBV25-1 with TRBJ2-2; D is perhaps TRBD2 (5 bases). Germline CDR1 is MGHDK and CDR2 is SYGVNS. The CDR3 totals 13 residues. CDR3 protein: CASGELGVGELFF. The CDR3 DNA reads TGTGCCAGCGGTGAACTAGGAGTCGGGGAGCTGTTTTTT.

This chain connects TRBV11-3 to TRBJ1-1, with D possibly being TRBD1 (6 bases). There are 14 residues in the CDR3. V shed 3 bases and J shed 7 bases, with 15 bases lying between them. Germline V gene lookup returns CDR1 SGHNT and CDR2 YENEEA. CDR3: CASSFGGGVGEAFF. The CDR3 nucleotides read TGTGCCAGCAGCTTTGGGGGCGGAGTCGGTGAAGCTTTCTTT.

The rearrangement links TRBV5-1 to TRBJ1-1, with unresolved D. CDR1 is SGHRS and CDR2 is YFSETQ in the germline V gene. This CDR3 comprises 13 residues. V lost 1 base and J lost 5, with 9 bases in between. The CDR3: CASSLFGETEAFF. CDR3 nucleotide sequence: TGCGCCAGCAGCTTGTTCGGGGAAACTGAAGCTTTCTTT.

The chain has TRBV29-1 and TRBJ2-2; D is possibly TRBD1 (5 bases). The V gene lost 6 bases and the J gene lost 1 base, with 9 bases spanning the gap. The CDR3 length is 13 residues. CDR1 and CDR2 (germline): SQVTM, ANQGSEA. The CDR3 bases are TGCAGCGTCGATACAGGGAACACCGGGGAGCTGTTTTTT. Translation: CSVDTGNTGELFF.

This sequence joins TRBV4-3 and TRBJ2-7; 9 bases line up with TRBD1. Germline loops: CDR1 LGHNA, CDR2 YSLEER. With 0 bases clipped from V and 1 base from J, the junction kept 4 bases outside the gene matches. The CDR3 runs to 16 residues. CDR3 DNA sequence: TGCGCCAGCAGCCAAGATCGGGGGACAGGGTCCTACGAGCAGTACTTC. Its protein is CASSQDRGTGSYEQYF.

The chain recombines TRBV6-1 with TRBJ2-1; TRBD2 agrees at 12 bases. V shed 6 bases, J shed 4 bases, and the junction held 4 bases outside the gene matches. Germline values: CDR1 MNHNS, CDR2 SASEGT. The CDR3 covers 15 residues. CDR3 sequence: CASSLAGGDYNEQFF. The DNA for the CDR3 is TGTGCCAGCAGCCTAGCGGGAGGGGATTACAATGAGCAGTTCTTC.

The rearrangement links TRBV4-3 to TRBJ2-7, with TRBD2 matching 14 bases. V shed 0 bases, J shed 5 bases, and the junction held 6 bases outside the gene matches. This CDR3 has 17 amino acids. In germline, CDR1 is LGHNA, CDR2 YSLEER. CDR3 protein: CASSQDGGLAGGDEQYF. The CDR3 DNA reads TGCGCCAGCAGCCAAGATGGAGGACTAGCGGGAGGAGACGAGCAGTACTTC.

The rearrangement uses TRBV19 and TRBJ1-2; 7 bases are shared with TRBD1. V lost 0 bases and J lost 4; bases outside the gene matches: 14. Germline values: CDR1 LNHDA, CDR2 SQIVND (reference sequence). There are 18 residues in the CDR3. The CDR3 DNA is TGTGCCAGTAGTATAGAGGGATTGGGGACAGAAGCAATCTATGGCTACACCTTC. Encoded protein: CASSIEGLGTEAIYGYTF.

The rearrangement links TRBV6-6 to TRBJ1-2, with D perhaps TRBD1 (6 bases). The V gene's germline CDR1 is MNHNY and CDR2 SVGAGI (reference sequence). Trimming removed 7 bases from V and 3 bases from J, with 18 bases in between. The CDR3 is 15 residues long. The CDR3 here is CASTPSAGADYGYTF. The CDR3 coding sequence is TGTGCCAGCACCCCTTCGGCAGGGGCAGACTATGGCTACACCTTC.

The chain joins TRBV27 to TRBJ1-1, with 8 bases matching TRBD1. CDR1 is MNHEY and CDR2 is SMNVEV in the germline V gene (reference sequence). Losses at the gene ends were 6 bases for V and 3 bases for J; bases not matched to a gene: 6. This CDR3 spans 14 amino acids. The CDR3 bases are TGTGCCAGCAGAAGACAGGGGAAGGACACTGAAGCTTTCTTT. Amino acid sequence: CASRRQGKDTEAFF.

The V and J genes are TRBV2 and TRBJ1-2, with 8 bases that match TRBD1. This CDR3 is built from 15 residues. Germline CDR1 reads SNHLY; CDR2 reads FYNNEI. The ends lost 2 bases at V and 1 base at J; junction bases unmatched: 3. The chain's CDR3 is CASSERTGSNYGYTF. The CDR3 DNA reads TGTGCCAGCAGTGAACGGACAGGGAGTAACTATGGCTACACCTTC.

The chain combines TRBV25-1 with TRBJ1-1; D remains ambiguous. V lost 4 bases to trimming and J lost 7 bases, with 7 bases between them. The germline V gene encodes CDR1 MGHDK and CDR2 SYGVNS. The CDR3 covers 11 residues. For the CDR3, the DNA is TGTGCCAGCAGTGTTGAGAGTGAAGCTTTCTTT. Translation: CASSVESEAFF.

V and J are TRBV27 and TRBJ2-7, with 11 nucleotides matching TRBD2. The junction had 9 bases not matched to a gene; V was cut back by 8 bases and J by 6 bases. Per germline, CDR1 MNHEY and CDR2 SMNVEV (reference sequence). The CDR3 extends over 14 amino acids. The CDR3 region is CASGSGRAPTEQYF. In DNA, the CDR3 is TGTGCCAGCGGTAGCGGGAGGGCCCCCACCGAGCAGTACTTC.

The chain carries TRBV5-1 and TRBJ1-1, with 9 bases matching TRBD1. After removal of 4 bases from V and 5 bases from J, the junction contained 12 bases not matched to a gene. The CDR3 contains 16 residues. The germline V gene encodes CDR1 SGHRS and CDR2 YFSETQ. CDR3 bases: TGCGCCAGCAGCCCCTCAACAGGGGGCGCCTGGACTGAAGCTTTCTTT. It yields the protein CASSPSTGGAWTEAFF.

The genes are TRBV5-1 and TRBJ1-2; the match to TRBD1 covers 10 bases. Germline assignment: CDR1 SGHRS and CDR2 YFSETQ. The CDR3 has 15 residues. Trimming took 0 bases from V and 8 from J; bases not matched to a gene: 7. The CDR3 DNA reads TGCGCCAGCAGCTTGGCTTGGGACAGGGGATCGGGCTACACCTTC. Its translation: CASSLAWDRGSGYTF.

In this sample, this clone turned up a few times. CDR3 sequence: CASSPLAGDSYNEQFF. The CDR3 nucleotides read TGTGCCAGCAGCCCATTAGCGGGAGACTCCTACAATGAGCAGTTCTTC. The chain recombines TRBV14 with TRBJ2-1; 9 bases map to TRBD2. Unmatched junction bases numbered 4, after V lost 4 bases and J lost 0 bases. The CDR3 consists of 16 residues. Germline lookup yields CDR1 SGHDN and CDR2 FVKESK.